This T cell receptor beta chain was observed in a study of response to subunit inactivated influenza vaccine. General study points: It was the authors' suggestion that each seasonal influenza vaccination recruits few new T cells.

On this clonotype itself: The antigen remains undetermined.

Germline CDR1 and CDR2: MNHNS and SASEGT. The CDR3 runs 16 residues. The V gene lost 10 bases and the J gene lost 0 bases, with 16 bases spanning the gap. TCRdb re-derived calls from the RT-PCR reads in MiXCR, one entry per CDR3 protein. The data show a few hundred thousand distinct CDR3 sequences, approximately 11% seen once. Sequencing used PBMCs from blood, obtained 40 to 50 days after vaccination. The clonotype comes from a man over 45 who received an inactivated influenza vaccine. The genes are TRBV6-1 and TRBJ2-6, with D perhaps given as TRBD1 or TRBD2 (6 bases each). CDR3 bases: TGTGCCATCCGGGGGCTTTCAAGCTCTGGGGCCAACGTCCTGACTTTC. Protein: CAIRGLSSSGANVLTF.